A single sample gave rise to the 24 T cell receptor beta chains below, sequenced in a study of cytomegalovirus exposure and HLA in healthy donors. PCR was performed using 60 Vbeta and 13 Jbeta primers. Sequencing was performed with immunoSEQ multiplex PCR; in TCRdb, only in-frame clones are kept and a portion is missing. The data show 55,000 to 75,000 clones, about three quarters seen once. The sequencing sample was made of PBMCs. The receptors shown here come from a woman between 25 and 40 years old in good health and CMV-seropositive.

V and J are TRBV15 and TRBJ1-1; 9 bases are shared with TRBD1. CDR1 LNHNV and CDR2 YYDKDF come from the germline V gene (reference sequence). The J segment lost 3 bases and the V segment lost 3 bases, leaving 5 bases of the junction unmatched. The CDR3 is 15 amino acids. CDR3 DNA sequence: TGTGCCACCAGCAGGTCACAGGGGGCGTACACTGAAGCTTTCTTT. Protein product: CATSRSQGAYTEAFF.

The chain uses TRBV10-3 and TRBJ2-5; possibly TRBD1 for D (6 bases). The V end was cut by 3 bases, the J end by 7 bases, with 12 bases between. The CDR3 spans 13 residues. Germline CDR1 reads ENHRY; CDR2 reads SYGVKD. This CDR3 reads CAISDGQKGTQYF. CDR3 DNA sequence: TGTGCCATCAGTGATGGACAGAAAGGGACCCAGTACTTC.

This clone was found once. The V call is TRBV27, the J call TRBJ2-3; 10 positions agree with TRBD1. With 6 bases clipped from V and 6 bases from J, the junction kept 15 bases outside the gene matches. Germline CDR1 MNHEY, CDR2 SMNVEV (reference sequence). CDR3 length: 17 amino acids. CDR3 protein: CASSPAGQGTKSDTQYF. CDR3 DNA: TGTGCCAGCAGCCCCGCGGGACAGGGGACTAAGTCGGATACGCAGTATTTT.

CDR3 DNA: TGTGCCAGCACCAAGGGGGGGTACGAGGACACTGAAGCTTTCTTT. This gives the protein CASTKGGYEDTEAFF. The chain carries TRBV2 and TRBJ1-1, with D perhaps TRBD1 (6 bases). The CDR3 runs to 15 residues. V was pared by 7 bases and J by 3 bases, with 18 bases between. CDR1 and CDR2 from the germline V gene are SNHLY and FYNNEI.

This clone has just a few counts. This chain uses TRBV6-1 with TRBJ2-7; D is perhaps TRBD1 (6 bases). Germline CDR1 and CDR2: MNHNS and SASEGT. The CDR3 is 14 amino acids. V was cut by 7 bases and J by 0 bases, with 13 bases left in between. CDR3 DNA: TGTGCCAGCACTGTCGGACAGCCCTCCTACGAGCAGTACTTC. It translates to CASTVGQPSYEQYF.

The chain carries TRBV29-1 and TRBJ2-7; 7 bases align to TRBD2. The CDR3 covers 15 residues. Germline CDR1 SQVTM, CDR2 ANQGSEA. The V and J ends lost 1 base and 4 bases, in that order; junction bases with no gene match: 10. The CDR3 is CSVEGTASSGYEQYF. As DNA, the CDR3 is TGCAGCGTTGAAGGAACCGCCTCTAGCGGTTACGAGCAGTACTTC.

The V and J genes are TRBV19 and TRBJ2-3; D not resolved. Trimming pared 5 bases from V and 0 bases from J, leaving 3 bases between. The germline V gene has CDR1 LNHDA and CDR2 SQIVND (reference sequence). This CDR3 spans 12 amino acids. The CDR3 bases are TGTGCCAGTAGTGAGAGCACAGATACGCAGTATTTT. Protein sequence: CASSESTDTQYF.

The V gene is TRBV27, the J gene TRBJ2-7, with D possibly matching TRBD2 (6 bases). The CDR3 spans 13 residues. CDR1 MNHEY and CDR2 SMNVEV come from the germline V gene (reference sequence). V shed 6 bases and J shed 6 bases, with 15 bases lying between them. The CDR3 sequence is CASSDSLGGEQYF. The CDR3 DNA reads as TGTGCCAGCAGCGACAGTCTCGGGGGCGAGCAGTACTTC.

The J gene is TRBJ2-7, the V gene TRBV18; weak D call: TRBD2 (5 bases). The CDR3 is made up of 13 amino acids. Germline lookup yields CDR1 KGHSH and CDR2 LQKENI. Trimming took 2 bases from V and 3 from J, leaving 8 bases between them. The CDR3 bases are TGTGCCAGCTCACCATCAGGAGGCTACGAGCAGTACTTC. Translated: CASSPSGGYEQYF.

The gene calls are TRBV11-2 and TRBJ2-2; perhaps TRBD2 as D (6 bases). This CDR3 has 18 amino acids. Germline values: CDR1 SGHAT, CDR2 FQNNGV. Trimming took off 1 base at V and 4 bases at J, with 19 bases between the two ends. The CDR3 sequence: CASSLAGGTSWGTGELFF. CDR3 bases: TGTGCCAGCAGCTTAGCGGGCGGGACCTCCTGGGGCACCGGGGAGCTGTTTTTT.

The V call is TRBV21-1, the J call TRBJ2-7; the D segment call TRBD2 is taken from the table without a DNA check. TRBV21-1 is a pseudogene segment. CDR3 length equals 13 residues. CDR3 DNA: TGTGCCAGCGAAGCTAGCGGAACCTACGAGCAGTACTTC. This translates into CASEASGTYEQYF.

The genes are TRBV19 and TRBJ2-2; D may be TRBD1 (6 bases). Germline CDR1 reads LNHDA; CDR2 reads SQIVND (reference sequence). Deletions cut 5 bases from V and 5 bases from J, with 18 bases between. The CDR3 extends over 16 amino acids. CDR3 DNA sequence: TGTGCCAGTAGTCCCAGGGGTCGGGAACCGACCGGGGAGCTGTTTTTT. Protein product: CASSPRGREPTGELFF.

This sequence joins TRBV9 and TRBJ2-5; TRBD2 agrees at 10 bases. This CDR3 contains 15 residues. The junction had 6 bases not matched to a gene; V was cut back by 4 bases and J by 3 bases. Germline V gives CDR1 SGDLS, CDR2 YYNGEE. DNA for the CDR3: TGTGCCAGCAGCCCCGGACTAGCGGAGAAAGAGACCCAGTACTTC. Translating it yields CASSPGLAEKETQYF. Complete variable domain (other parts from reference TRBV9 and TRBJ2-5): DSGVTQTPKHLITATGQRVTLRCSPRSGDLSVYWYQQSLDQGLQFLIQYYNGEERAKGNILERFSAQQFPDLHSELNLSSLELGDSALYFCASSPGLAEKETQYFGPGTRLLVL.

This chain uses TRBV18 with TRBJ1-6; no reliable D call. Trimming took 2 bases from V and 3 from J, leaving 5 bases between them. This CDR3 region has 14 residues. Germline CDR1 reads KGHSH; CDR2 reads LQKENI. Written as DNA, the CDR3 is TGTGCCAGCTCACCAGCGGACTATAATTCACCCCTCCACTTT. This translates into CASSPADYNSPLHF.

The rearrangement uses TRBV6-5 and TRBJ2-7, with D uncertain. The CDR3 runs to 13 residues. Trimming removed 6 bases from V and 2 bases from J, with 11 bases in between. CDR1 and CDR2 (germline): MNHEY, SVGAGI. The CDR3 here is CASSPRQTYEQYF. In DNA, the CDR3 is TGTGCCAGCAGCCCGCGGCAGACCTACGAGCAGTACTTC.

This sequence joins TRBV2 and TRBJ1-2; 8 bases are a match to TRBD1. Germline V gene data show CDR1 as SNHLY and CDR2 as FYNNEI. The CDR3 spans 17 residues. Trimming cost V 7 bases and J 1 base; bases outside gene matches: 14. The CDR3 nucleotides read TGTGCCAGCAACCTAGGACAGGGCCGAGGGTATAACTATGGCTACACCTTC. It codes for CASNLGQGRGYNYGYTF.

This chain connects TRBV4-2 to TRBJ2-3, with a possible D match to TRBD2 (6 bases). The ends were cut back, 0 bases at V and 2 bases at J, with 24 bases in the middle. This CDR3 spans 20 amino acids. Germline V gives CDR1 LGHNA, CDR2 YNFKEQ. DNA for the CDR3: TGTGCCAGCAGCCAAGATATGGGGGGACCAATCTCCAGCACCACAGATACGCAGTATTTT. Its protein is CASSQDMGGPISSTTDTQYF.

This clone was seen a few times. This sequence joins TRBV5-4 and TRBJ2-7; TRBD2 is a possible D gene (6 bases). This CDR3 spans 15 amino acids. The germline V and J ends were trimmed by 4 bases and 5 bases, with 19 bases remaining between them. Germline V gene lookup returns CDR1 SGHNT and CDR2 YYREEE (reference sequence). This CDR3 is CASSVAGGIIHEQYF. CDR3 nucleotide sequence: TGTGCCAGCAGCGTCGCGGGCGGGATCATACACGAGCAGTACTTC.

J is TRBJ2-2 and V is TRBV19, with 14 bases aligning to TRBD2. V lost 5 bases to trimming and J lost 6 bases; unmatched junction nucleotides: 5. This CDR3 is built from 16 residues. The germline CDR1 and CDR2 sequences are LNHDA and SQIVND (reference sequence). CDR3 nucleotides: TGTGCCAGTAGTCCCGGACTAGCGGGAGGTGCCGGGGAGCTGTTTTTT. Its protein is CASSPGLAGGAGELFF.

The chain carries TRBV10-2 and TRBJ1-1, with D uncertain. Germline V gene sequence: CDR1 WSHSY, CDR2 SAAADI. The CDR3 has 13 amino acids. V was cut by 6 bases and J by 0 bases, with 8 bases left in between. CDR3 amino acids: CASRGGMNTEAFF. Written as DNA, the CDR3 is TGCGCCAGCAGGGGAGGGATGAACACTGAAGCTTTCTTT.

This clone appeared a single time. The rearrangement joins TRBV21-1 to TRBJ2-3; the table's D call TRBD1 went unverified against the DNA. TRBV21-1 is annotated as a pseudogene. The length of the CDR3 is 15 residues. As DNA, the CDR3 is TGTGCCAGCAGCCTCGACAGAACTAGCACAGATACGCAGTATTTT. Its translation: CASSLDRTSTDTQYF.

This clone was recorded once. This chain connects TRBV6-5 to TRBJ1-1; perhaps TRBD1 as D (6 bases). CDR1 MNHEY and CDR2 SVGAGI come from the germline V gene. The length of the CDR3 is 13 residues. The germline V and J ends were trimmed by 7 bases and 10 bases, with 19 bases remaining between them. CDR3 in amino acids: CASIAPGAGGAFF. The CDR3 DNA reads as TGTGCCAGCATCGCCCCGGGGGCGGGGGGAGCTTTCTTT.

This clone was counted at least ten times. The chain is built from TRBV6-1 and TRBJ1-1; D is unresolved. Looked up from germline, CDR1 is MNHNS and CDR2 is SASEGT. CDR3 length: 13 residues. The V gene lost 6 bases and the J gene lost 10 bases, with 18 bases spanning the gap. CDR3 sequence: CASRPGGVSTAFF. Written as DNA, the CDR3 is TGTGCCAGCAGACCAGGCGGGGTGTCGACAGCTTTCTTT.

The rearrangement links TRBV28 to TRBJ2-5, with 12 bases fitting TRBD2. The end of the DNA fits TRBJ2-7 better, so the J call may be wrong. There are 15 residues in the CDR3. In germline, CDR1 is MDHEN, CDR2 SYDVKM. Here the CDR3 DNA reads TGTGCCAGCACGTCACTAGCGGGAGGAAGGGCCGAGCAGTACTTC. Protein sequence: CASTSLAGGRAEQYF.